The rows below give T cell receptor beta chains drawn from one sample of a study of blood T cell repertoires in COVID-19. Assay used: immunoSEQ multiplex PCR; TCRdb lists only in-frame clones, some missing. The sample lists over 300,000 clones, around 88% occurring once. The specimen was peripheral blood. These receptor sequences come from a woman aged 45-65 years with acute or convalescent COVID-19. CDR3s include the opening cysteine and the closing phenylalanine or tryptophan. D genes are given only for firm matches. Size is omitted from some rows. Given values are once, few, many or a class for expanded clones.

CDR3 DNA: TGTGCCAGCGAGGGACAGAAAAACACCATATATTTT
CDR3 protein: CASEGQKNTIYF
D gene: TRBD1
V gene: TRBV7-9
J gene: TRBJ1-3
clone size: -

CDR3 DNA: TGTGCCAGCAGTGTAGGGGTCGAAGAGGCACTCCCCCAGCATTTT
CDR3 protein: CASSVGVEEALPQHF
D gene: -
V gene: TRBV7-9
J gene: TRBJ1-5
clone size: -

CDR3 DNA: TGTGCCAGCAGCCAAGCAGGGACTAGCTACGAGCAGTACTTC
CDR3 protein: CASSQAGTSYEQYF
D gene: TRBD2
V gene: TRBV3-1/TRBV3-2
J gene: TRBJ2-7
clone size: -

CDR3 DNA: TGTGCCAGCAGCCAGGGCGAGAACACTGAAGCTTTCTTT
CDR3 protein: CASSQGENTEAFF
D gene: -
V gene: TRBV6-6
J gene: TRBJ1-1
clone size: once

CDR3 DNA: TGTGCCAGCAGCTTTGGAGGGTCCGGGGCCAACGTCCTGACTTTC
CDR3 protein: CASSFGGSGANVLTF
D gene: -
V gene: TRBV5-4
J gene: TRBJ2-6
clone size: -

CDR3 DNA: TGTGCCAGCAGCTTACGCGGGACAGGGGGTCCTGATGAGCAGTTCTTC
CDR3 protein: CASSLRGTGGPDEQFF
D gene: TRBD1
V gene: TRBV11-2
J gene: TRBJ2-1
clone size: -

CDR3 DNA: TGCGCCAGCAGCTTTTACCGGGAGGGTACAGATACGCAGTATTTT
CDR3 protein: CASSFYREGTDTQYF
D gene: TRBD2
V gene: TRBV5-1
J gene: TRBJ2-3
clone size: -

CDR3 DNA: TGTGCCAGCAGCTTAGCTAGCGGGAGTCCCTACGAGCAGTACTTC
CDR3 protein: CASSLASGSPYEQYF
D gene: TRBD2
V gene: TRBV7-3
J gene: TRBJ2-7
clone size: -

CDR3 DNA: TGTGCCAGCACCCTATACTACGAGCAGTACTTC
CDR3 protein: CASTLYYEQYF
D gene: -
V gene: TRBV11-2
J gene: TRBJ2-7
clone size: -

CDR3 DNA: TGTGCCTGGAGTGGCCCTAGGACAGGGCGGAATCAGCCCCAGCATTTT
CDR3 protein: CAWSGPRTGRNQPQHF
D gene: TRBD1
V gene: TRBV30
J gene: TRBJ1-5
clone size: -

CDR3 DNA: TGTGCCAGCAGTTACGGGGGCAGGGTTGAGACCCAGTACTTC
CDR3 protein: CASSYGGRVETQYF
D gene: -
V gene: TRBV6-6
J gene: TRBJ2-5
clone size: -

CDR3 DNA: TGCGCCAGCACCAGTTCGGGGGGGTCCTATGAGCAGTTCTTC
CDR3 protein: CASTSSGGSYEQFF
D gene: TRBD2
V gene: TRBV5-1
J gene: TRBJ2-1
clone size: few

CDR3 DNA: TGTGCCAGCAGTTTCCGGGACACCCCGAAGCAGTTCTTC
CDR3 protein: CASSFRDTPKQFF
D gene: -
V gene: TRBV6-5
J gene: TRBJ2-1
clone size: -

CDR3 DNA: TGTGCCAGCAGTTCACTAGCGGGGGGCTCCTACAATGAGCAGTTCTTC
CDR3 protein: CASSSLAGGSYNEQFF
D gene: TRBD2
V gene: TRBV6-6
J gene: TRBJ2-1
clone size: -

CDR3 DNA: TGTGCCAGCAGCGTAGCCCAAGCGACTCGAAATGAGCAGTTCTTC
CDR3 protein: CASSVAQATRNEQFF
D gene: -
V gene: TRBV9
J gene: TRBJ2-1
clone size: once

CDR3 DNA: TGTGCCAGCAGCTTAACCGGCACAGACTATGGCTACACCTTC
CDR3 protein: CASSLTGTDYGYTF
D gene: -
V gene: TRBV7-3
J gene: TRBJ1-2
clone size: -

CDR3 DNA: TGTGCCAGCACTATCGGGACAGGGACCTATGGCTACACCTTC
CDR3 protein: CASTIGTGTYGYTF
D gene: TRBD1
V gene: TRBV2
J gene: TRBJ1-2
clone size: -